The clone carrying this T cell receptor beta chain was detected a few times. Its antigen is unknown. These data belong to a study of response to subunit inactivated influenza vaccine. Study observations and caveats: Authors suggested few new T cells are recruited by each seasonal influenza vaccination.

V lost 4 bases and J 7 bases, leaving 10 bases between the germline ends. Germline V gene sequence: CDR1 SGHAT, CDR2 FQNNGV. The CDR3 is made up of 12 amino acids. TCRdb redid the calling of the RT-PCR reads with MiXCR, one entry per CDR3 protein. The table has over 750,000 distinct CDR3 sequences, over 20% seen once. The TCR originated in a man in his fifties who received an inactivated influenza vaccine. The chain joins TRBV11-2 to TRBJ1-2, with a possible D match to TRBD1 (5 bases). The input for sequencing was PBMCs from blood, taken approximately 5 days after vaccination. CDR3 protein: CASSSGNVGYTF. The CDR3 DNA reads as TGTGCCAGCAGCTCAGGGAATGTTGGCTACACCTTC. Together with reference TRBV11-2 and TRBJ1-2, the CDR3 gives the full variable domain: EAGVAQSPRYKIIEKRQSVAFWCNPISGHATLYWYQQILGQGPKLLIQFQNNGVVDDSQLPKDRFSAERLKGVDSTLKIQPAKLEDSAVYLCASSSGNVGYTFGSGTRLTVV.